This T cell receptor beta chain was profiled in a study of shared clonotypes between healthy human individuals (dated by TCRdb to about 2020). With regard to the full study: Two women and three men aged 18 to 49 years were included in the cohort. Per donor, leukapheresis produced somewhere between about 0.9 and 10 billion PBMCs. To estimate repertoire size and how much clonotype sharing occurs between individuals, the study deeply sequenced the blood TCR repertoires of a handful of healthy adults. Different laboratories and diverse techniques were used to prepare libraries and sequence TCR repertoires, to increase sequencing depth and limit assay-specific biases. For each donor, three plates each were used for CD4 naive and CD4 memory, two plates were used for CD8 naive, and one plate was used for CD8 memory.

CD8 naive samples consisted of CD45RO-negative cells that were positively selected for CCR7, yielding a CD45RA+CCR7+ population without TemRA cells. The donors were healthy, HIV-negative adults with no recently reported acute infections or vaccinations. Every donor was a Caucasian adult residing in Nashville, Tennessee, USA. After blood collection by leukapheresis, PBMCs were isolated using Ficoll-Histopaque density gradient centrifugation and then cryopreserved in the vapor phase of liquid nitrogen. Analytical flow cytometry was used to check the purity and quantity of every magnetically sorted T cell population. Genomic DNA was isolated from each sorted fraction and quantified by UV absorbance on a Nanodrop 2000c. Using the deep immunoSEQ assay, multiplex PCR amplified TCR CDR3 regions from genomic DNA. Extracted genomic DNA from each cell subset was distributed evenly across all wells of several immunoSEQ 96-well plates, and each plate was treated as a replicate. For sorted subsets, roughly 200 ng of genomic DNA, equivalent to some 30,000 T cell genomes, went into each replicate PCR. The purified libraries were quantified using a Qubit 3.0 fluorometer, sized with a Bioanalyzer 2100, and then quantified again using the KAPA Library Quantification kit. Every immunoSEQ 96-well plate was sequenced on a separate single-read 150-cycle Illumina NextSeq 550 flow cell. As for how the authors treated the data: The immunoSEQ output contained only junctional sequences without quality scores, so filtering could not match that applied to full-length reads. To assign V/J genes and CDR3, sequences were annotated against IMGT germline references using PyIR, a Python wrapper for IgBLAST v1.9. Any read was removed if the V/J assignment was weak (E-value above 1e-6), the CDR3 was missing, or the read contained stop codons, out-of-frame junctions, or ambiguous translated residues. A V3J clonotype was defined by an identical inferred V gene, J gene, and CDR3 amino acid sequence. To compute the percentage overlap between repertoires, the number of shared unique clonotypes was divided by the size of the smaller repertoire. RTK rarefaction, the Chao1 estimator, and Recon v2.1 estimates of unobserved clonotypes were used to assess repertoire richness. Generation probabilities were computed with OLGA for all TCRbeta clonotypes obtained by the gDNA method from several donors. Entries here come from immuneACCESS through TCRdb and include only in-frame sequences with V and J called. Some clones fail to appear in such tables; in the studies checked, an unresolved V gene covers under half of the shortfall, and the cause of the remainder is unknown. The V and J calls and the clone size are those of that table, but D and trimming were determined from the DNA. The sample has 2 million to 2.5 million clones on record, about 95% of them singletons. Of the sample, roughly 1.1% is held by the ten largest clones.

Trimming costs V 1 base and J 2 bases, and their ends lie 8 bases apart. CDR1 and CDR2 are drawn from the germline V gene: SGHAT, FQNNGV. The CDR3 starts with the cysteine, ends with the phenylalanine, and has 14 residues. The CDR3 DNA has 42 bases and is translated from base 1. Results the study describes overall, beyond this receptor: Because the study included a small number of donors, the genetic and exposure-history diversity represented was limited. Pairwise subsampling led to the expectation that sequencing depth would affect the degree of clonotype sharing among donors. Naive subsets generally had larger estimated clonotype richness than memory subsets. When a handful of donors were compared, the shared fraction of clonotypes was about 5% for naive CD4, roughly 3.3% for naive CD8, 2% to 2.5% for memory CD4, and 0.4% for memory CD8. Rarefaction of sorted-subset datasets indicated incomplete sequencing despite the large sequencing depth. Higher generation probabilities were observed for clonotypes shared by all four sorted-subset donors than for non-shared clonotypes. Sampling was restricted to blood, and TCR repertoires in tissue are likely to differ from TCR repertoires in blood.

In this sample, this clone turned up once. Its antigen is unknown. The record has no base qualities; no much larger clone is one base away. Other DNA sequences from this sample encode an identical CDR3 as well. The rearrangement combines TRBV11-2 with TRBJ2-5; confidence is insufficient to name the D gene. What was sequenced was naive CD8+ T cells sorted from blood. The meaning of the sample's cell subset or site label: CD45RA+CCR7+. This sequence originates from a man aged 18 to 29 in good health. The CDR3 region has the sequence CASSLGYGQETQYF. The DNA is TGTGCCAGCAGCTTAGGCTATGGGCAAGAGACCCAGTACTTC.